The 20 T cell receptor beta chains presented below share a single source sample, sequenced in a study of T cell repertoires in cytomegalovirus infection. One entry per CDR3 protein results from TCRdb running MiXCR on the reads. This sample yields about 310,000 distinct CDR3 sequences, of which about a sixth are seen a single time; approximately 12% belongs to the top ten. The sample comprised PBMCs. The receptors derive from a human donor in good health (CMV status not recorded). Some clones in this sample may be carry-over from other donors' samples.

The V gene is TRBV7-6, the J gene TRBJ1-5; TRBD1 is a possible D gene (6 bases). Germline values: CDR1 SGHVS, CDR2 FNYEAQ. The V gene lost 3 bases and the J gene lost 6 bases, with 9 bases spanning the gap. This CDR3 has 13 residues. The CDR3 loop is CASSFEGGQPQHF. The CDR3 region has the DNA TGTGCCAGCAGCTTCGAGGGGGGTCAGCCCCAGCATTTT.

In its sample, this clonotype was seen a few times. Written as DNA, the CDR3 is TGTGCCAGCAGCCCAGCCAGCTACTACGAGCAGTACTTC. Encoded protein: CASSPASYYEQYF. The chain recombines TRBV5-6 with TRBJ2-7; D gene unclear. The germline V gene has CDR1 SGHDT and CDR2 YYEEEE. V dropped 4 bases and J dropped 3 bases, with 11 bases sitting between them. The CDR3 extends over 13 amino acids.

V is TRBV5-1 and J is TRBJ1-1; D is undetermined. V shed 0 bases and J shed 0 bases, with 9 bases lying between them. The CDR3 length is 15 residues. Germline CDR1 SGHRS, CDR2 YFSETQ. This chain's CDR3 is CASSLVAGVNTEAFF. Written as DNA, the CDR3 is TGCGCCAGCAGCTTGGTGGCCGGGGTGAACACTGAAGCTTTCTTT.

The gene calls are TRBV20-1 and TRBJ2-4; D uncertain. The CDR3 is 12 residues long. The V gene's germline CDR1 is DFQATT and CDR2 SNEGSKA (reference sequence). V was clipped by 5 bases and J by 6 bases, with 11 bases between them. CDR3 sequence reads: CSAQVRGNIQYF. The CDR3 bases are TGCAGTGCTCAAGTTCGCGGAAACATTCAGTACTTC.

This clonotype was picked up many times. This sequence joins TRBV11-1 and TRBJ2-1; the match to TRBD2 covers 7 bases. Germline V gives CDR1 SGHAT, CDR2 FQDESV (reference sequence). CDR3 length: 15 residues. Trimming removed 5 bases from V and 7 bases from J; junction bases left unmatched: 11. The chain's CDR3 is CASSRGDVRTNEQFF. In DNA, the CDR3 is TGTGCCAGCAGCCGGGGGGATGTTAGAACTAATGAGCAGTTCTTC.

This sequence joins TRBV12-3 or TRBV12-4 and TRBJ2-1, with a possible D match to TRBD1 (5 bases). V shed 7 bases and J shed 7 bases, with 11 bases lying between them. This CDR3 spans 12 amino acids. CDR3 nucleotide sequence: TGTGCCAGCACCATCAGGGTGAATGAGCAGTTCTTC. It codes for CASTIRVNEQFF.

The chain has TRBV28 and TRBJ2-2; 14 bases map to TRBD2. Germline lookup yields CDR1 MDHEN and CDR2 SYDVKM. The V segment lost 5 bases and the J segment 5 bases; nucleotides outside the gene matches: 7. This CDR3 is built from 17 residues. The DNA of the CDR3 is TGTGCCAGCAGTCCGACTAGCGGGGGGGTAAGGACCGGGGAGCTGTTTTTT. Translating gives CASSPTSGGVRTGELFF.

The chain links TRBV12-3 or TRBV12-4 to TRBJ2-3, with 9 bases identical to TRBD1. V lost 4 bases, J lost 4 bases, and 6 bases stayed unmatched. This CDR3 region has 15 residues. The CDR3 DNA reads TGTGCCAGCAGTTCCGGGACAGGGAGCTCAGATACGCAGTATTTT. Protein product: CASSSGTGSSDTQYF.

This clonotype has only a few counts. The V and J genes are TRBV7-9 and TRBJ1-5; D gene unclear. V lost 4 bases to trimming and J lost 0 bases, with 4 bases between them. There are 13 residues in the CDR3. Germline V gene data show CDR1 as SEHNR and CDR2 as FQNEAQ (reference sequence). The CDR3 protein is CASSSYSNQPQHF. CDR3 nucleotides: TGTGCCAGCAGCTCTTATAGCAATCAGCCCCAGCATTTT.

The chain combines TRBV12-5 with TRBJ1-2, with 7 bases matching TRBD1. Germline assignment: CDR1 LGHNT and CDR2 FRNRAP. The J segment lost 0 bases and the V segment lost 3 bases, leaving 13 bases of the junction unmatched. This CDR3 spans 18 amino acids. CDR3 amino acids: CASGFLGTARQANYGYTF. Written as DNA, the CDR3 is TGTGCTAGTGGTTTCCTAGGGACAGCTCGACAAGCTAACTATGGCTACACCTTC.

The V and J genes are TRBV20-1 and TRBJ1-2; 8 nucleotides line up with TRBD1. Germline trimming cut 7 bases from V and 6 bases from J; bases unmatched to any gene: 7. The CDR3 consists of 12 residues. CDR1 is DFQATT, CDR2 SNEGSKA, per germline (reference sequence). The CDR3 sequence: CSGRTGYDGYTF. The CDR3 region has the DNA TGCAGTGGCAGGACAGGGTACGATGGCTACACCTTC.

The table lists this clonotype with many counts. In DNA form, the CDR3 reads TGTGCCAGCAGTTTCGGGCAGATCGGTCAGCCCCAGCATTTT. Translating it yields CASSFGQIGQPQHF. The chain carries TRBV12-3 or TRBV12-4 and TRBJ1-5; D remains unclear. The V gene lost 3 bases and the J gene lost 6 bases, with 12 bases spanning the gap. This CDR3 has 14 amino acids.

In this sample, this clonotype turned up many times. This chain joins TRBV7-2 and TRBJ1-5; D remains unclear. There are 14 residues in the CDR3. CDR1 is SGHTA, CDR2 FQGNSA, per germline. Trimming took 2 bases from V and 5 from J, leaving 10 bases between them. The CDR3 bases are TGTGCCAGCAGCTTAACGGGATTTGATCAGCCCCAGCATTTT. Translated, it gives CASSLTGFDQPQHF.

This clonotype was seen ten or more times. This rearrangement joins TRBV7-2 to TRBJ1-5; D uncertain. Trimming took 5 bases from V and 3 from J, leaving 8 bases between them. There are 13 residues in the CDR3. Germline CDR1 SGHTA, CDR2 FQGNSA. The CDR3 DNA is TGTGCCAGCAGCCTAGTACTCAATCAGCCCCAGCATTTT. This codes for CASSLVLNQPQHF.

This clonotype has at least ten counts. The chain uses TRBV7-2 and TRBJ2-7; 7 bases are a match to TRBD2. Germline V gives CDR1 SGHTA, CDR2 FQGNSA. Losses at the gene ends were 7 bases for V and 3 bases for J; bases not matched to a gene: 9. This CDR3 has 14 amino acids. In DNA, the CDR3 is TGTGCCAGCACCCTCCCTGGGACTAACTACGAGCAGTACTTC. It yields the protein CASTLPGTNYEQYF.

The sample holds a few counts of this clonotype. The CDR3 sequence: CASSERGDVSYNEQFF. CDR3 nucleotide sequence: TGTGCCAGCAGTGAAAGGGGGGACGTGAGCTACAATGAGCAGTTCTTC. The chain uses TRBV2 and TRBJ2-1; the D call may be TRBD1 or TRBD2 (6 bases each). CDR1 SNHLY and CDR2 FYNNEI come from the germline V gene. Trimming took 2 bases from V and 3 from J, leaving 14 bases between them. This CDR3 is built from 16 residues. The full variable domain, its missing parts supplied by reference TRBV2 and TRBJ2-1, is EPEVTQTPSHQVTQMGQEVILRCVPISNHLYFYWYRQILGQKVEFLVSFYNNEISEKSEIFDDQFSVERPDGSNFTLKIRSTKLEDSAMYFCASSERGDVSYNEQFFGPGTRLTVL.

The chain recombines TRBV7-2 with TRBJ2-7; D uncertain. This CDR3 contains 14 residues. Germline V gene data show CDR1 as SGHTA and CDR2 as FQGNSA. The V end lost 5 bases, the J end lost 2 bases, and 13 bases lay between the germline ends. CDR3: CASSPRVGTYEQYF. CDR3 sequence (DNA): TGTGCCAGCAGCCCACGGGTGGGAACCTACGAGCAGTACTTC.

The sample holds many counts of this clonotype. The chain employs TRBV7-6 and TRBJ2-7; a weak D match, TRBD1 (6 bases). CDR3 size: 14 residues. Germline V CDR1 and CDR2: SGHVS, FNYEAQ. V lost 3 bases, J lost 0 bases, and 9 bases lay in between. Written as DNA, the CDR3 is TGTGCCAGCAGCTTTGGACAGTTCTCCTACGAGCAGTACTTC. Its translation is CASSFGQFSYEQYF.

The chain is built from TRBV10-3 and TRBJ2-1; TRBD1 matches at 8 bases. The length of the CDR3 is 12 residues. From germline, CDR1 is ENHRY and CDR2 SYGVKD. J was trimmed by 8 bases and V by 8 bases; bases with no gene match: 5. As DNA, the CDR3 is TGTGCCATCCGGGACAGGTGGGATGAGCAGTTCTTC. It codes for CAIRDRWDEQFF.

This clonotype was found many times. The chain uses TRBV7-2 and TRBJ2-3; D ambiguous. Trimming pared 1 base from V and 1 base from J, leaving 9 bases between. The CDR3 totals 15 residues. Per the germline V gene, CDR1 is SGHTA and CDR2 is FQGNSA. The CDR3 DNA sequence: TGTGCCAGCAGCTTAGGGATGAGTCGCACAGATACGCAGTATTTT. It specifies CASSLGMSRTDTQYF.